The 18 T cell receptor beta chains listed next were all sequenced from one sample in a study of blood T cell repertoires in COVID-19. Only in-frame clones appear in the TCRdb table, and some are missing; sequencing was by immunoSEQ multiplex PCR. Of fewer than 200,000 clones listed, about 83% are singletons. Sequencing was done on a sample of peripheral blood. These receptors originate from a man aged 35-49 years who had recovered from COVID-19.

This CDR3 reads CASNTLGGEAFF. CDR3 nucleotide sequence: TGTGCCAGCAATACCCTCGGCGGTGAAGCTTTCTTT. This chain connects TRBV28 to TRBJ1-1; D unclear. Germline values: CDR1 MDHEN, CDR2 SYDVKM. V lost 7 bases to trimming and J lost 7 bases, with 13 bases between them. The CDR3 covers 12 residues.

The J gene is TRBJ1-4, the V gene TRBV7-9, with D unclear. Germline V gives CDR1 SEHNR, CDR2 FQNEAQ (reference sequence). The V and J ends lost 5 bases and 12 bases respectively, with 16 bases between them. This CDR3 is built from 13 residues. CDR3 amino acids: CASSKTSYGELFF. For the CDR3, the DNA is TGTGCCAGCAGCAAGACTTCCTACGGGGAACTGTTTTTT.

The CDR3 loop reads CASSNRDRGYEQYF. CDR3 DNA sequence: TGTGCCAGTAGTAACCGGGACAGGGGATACGAGCAGTACTTC. The rearrangement joins TRBV19 to TRBJ2-7; TRBD1 agrees at 10 bases. CDR3 length equals 14 residues. J was trimmed by 4 bases and V by 4 bases; bases with no gene match: 4. Germline loops: CDR1 LNHDA, CDR2 SQIVND (reference sequence).

The chain carries TRBV11-2 and TRBJ2-1; the D gene is possibly TRBD1 (6 bases). Germline CDR1 SGHAT, CDR2 FQNNGV. V was cut by 2 bases and J by 5 bases, with 25 bases left in between. This CDR3 region has 19 residues. CDR3 in DNA: TGTGCCAGCAGCTTAAACGGACTGGGACAACCACAACGGGACAATGAGCAGTTCTTC. It specifies CASSLNGLGQPQRDNEQFF.

This chain connects TRBV4-1 to TRBJ1-2; TRBD1 might be the D (6 bases). The length of the CDR3 is 16 residues. Looked up from germline, CDR1 is MGHRA and CDR2 is YSYEKL. With 0 bases removed from V and 2 bases from J, the gap between germline ends came to 13 bases. In DNA, the CDR3 is TGCGCCAGCAGCCAAGATAGGACAGTGGGGAACTATGGCTACACCTTC. It encodes CASSQDRTVGNYGYTF.

This rearrangement joins TRBV3-1 (or the pseudogene TRBV3-2) to TRBJ2-5, with TRBD1 matching 8 bases. This CDR3 is 15 amino acids long. Germline CDR1 and CDR2: LGHDT and YNNKEL (reference sequence). V dropped 3 bases and J dropped 5; count of bases not matched to a gene: 8. The DNA of the CDR3 is TGTGCCAGCAGCCAGGCTCGGACAGGGCTGGAGACCCAGTACTTC. Its protein is CASSQARTGLETQYF.

Points on this clone: This may come from a read error, since a much larger clone is one base off. This sequence joins TRBV7-9 and TRBJ2-7; 7 bases are a match to TRBD1. The CDR3 is 13 residues long. The germline CDR1 and CDR2 sequences are SEHNR and FQNEAQ (reference sequence). The V gene end was trimmed by 3 bases and the J gene end by 4 bases; junction bases not matched to a gene: 3. CDR3 DNA: TGTGCCAGCAGCTTGGGGACAGAGTACGAGCAGTACTTC. This gives the protein CASSLGTEYEQYF.

This sequence joins TRBV9 and TRBJ2-7, with D unresolved. The CDR3 loop spans 13 amino acids. V was shortened by 0 bases and J by 2 bases, with 6 bases between the two germline ends. Germline V gene sequence: CDR1 SGDLS, CDR2 YYNGEE. CDR3 loop: CASSVGAAYEQYF. CDR3 in DNA: TGTGCCAGCAGCGTAGGGGCAGCCTACGAGCAGTACTTC.

The sample holds one count of this clone. The V call is TRBV6-4, the J call TRBJ2-3, with TRBD2 identical over 8 bases. Germline lookup yields CDR1 MRHNA and CDR2 SNTAGT. The CDR3 is 16 residues long. After removal of 0 bases from V and 7 bases from J, the junction contained 9 bases not matched to a gene. This CDR3 is CASSDSNPRLANTQYF. The CDR3 nucleotides read TGTGCCAGCAGTGACTCGAACCCTCGACTAGCGAATACGCAGTATTTT.

The chain joins TRBV30 to TRBJ2-2; 7 positions agree with TRBD2. The CDR3 extends over 14 amino acids. Germline CDR1 GTSNPN, CDR2 SVGIG (reference sequence). V shed 0 bases and J 8 bases; nucleotides not matched to a gene: 6. CDR3 nucleotides: TGTGCCTGGAGTGTAGGCGGGGGAGGAGGGGAGCTGTTTTTT. Its protein is CAWSVGGGGGELFF. The full variable domain, its missing parts supplied by reference TRBV30 and TRBJ2-2, is SQTIHQWPATLVQPVGSPLSLECTVEGTSNPNLYWYRQAAGRGLQLLFYSVGIGQISSEVPQNLSASRPQDRQFILSSKKLLLSDSGFYLCAWSVGGGGGELFFGEGSRLTVL.

V usage is TRBV30 and J usage is TRBJ1-5, with a tentative D call TRBD1 (6 bases). CDR1 is GTSNPN and CDR2 is SVGIG in the germline V gene (reference sequence). This CDR3 has 14 amino acids. V shed 1 base and J shed 4 bases, with 11 bases lying between them. CDR3 in DNA: TGTGCCTGGAGTGGCAACAGGGTAAATCAGCCCCAGCATTTT. This sequence encodes CAWSGNRVNQPQHF.

This chain connects TRBV6-5 to TRBJ2-7, with 8 bases that match TRBD1. The CDR3 has 15 residues. The germline CDR1 and CDR2 sequences are MNHEY and SVGAGI. Losses at the gene ends were 0 bases for V and 5 bases for J; bases not matched to a gene: 6. CDR3 protein: CASSYSRDRGHEQYF. DNA for the CDR3: TGTGCCAGCAGTTACTCGAGAGACAGGGGTCACGAGCAGTACTTC.

V is TRBV7-6 and J is TRBJ2-3; D is perhaps TRBD1 (6 bases). V lost 0 bases and J 6 bases, leaving 19 bases between the germline ends. The CDR3 sequence is 17 residues long. Germline V gene sequence: CDR1 SGHVS, CDR2 FNYEAQ. CDR3 region: CASSLAQGPAESDTQYF. The CDR3 bases are TGTGCCAGCAGCTTAGCTCAGGGGCCAGCTGAGTCCGATACGCAGTATTTT.

This rearrangement joins TRBV15 to TRBJ2-3; no clear D. Germline V gene sequence: CDR1 LNHNV, CDR2 YYDKDF (reference sequence). This CDR3 has 14 amino acids. Trimming stripped 1 base from V and 0 bases from J, with 5 bases between. This CDR3 reads CATSRGESTDTQYF. DNA of the CDR3: TGTGCCACCAGCAGAGGCGAGAGCACAGATACGCAGTATTTT.

The chain is built from TRBV5-4 and TRBJ2-2, with TRBD1 identical over 7 bases. J was trimmed by 1 base and V by 7 bases; bases with no gene match: 7. Germline V gene data show CDR1 as SGHNT and CDR2 as YYREEE (reference sequence). The CDR3 spans 15 residues. Here the CDR3 DNA reads TGTGCCAGCGGACGGACAGGAATGAACACCGGGGAGCTGTTTTTT. Translation: CASGRTGMNTGELFF.

The V call is TRBV9, the J call TRBJ2-7; 9 bases map to TRBD2. Trimming took 4 bases from V and 3 from J; bases not matched to a gene: 11. From germline, CDR1 is SGDLS and CDR2 YYNGEE. The CDR3 has 16 amino acids. DNA for the CDR3: TGTGCCAGCAGCCCACGACTAGCGGTCTCGCTCTACGAGCAGTACTTC. As protein: CASSPRLAVSLYEQYF.

The gene calls are TRBV6-5 and TRBJ2-7, with 8 nucleotides matching TRBD1. Germline CDR1 MNHEY, CDR2 SVGAGI. This CDR3 comprises 15 residues. Germline trimming cut 5 bases from V and 1 base from J; bases unmatched to any gene: 7. The DNA for the CDR3 is TGTGCCAGCAGTACCTCCGGGACAGGTTCCTACGAGCAGTACTTC. Protein: CASSTSGTGSYEQYF.

V and J are TRBV19 and TRBJ2-4, with a possible D match to TRBD2 (5 bases). Germline V gene sequence: CDR1 LNHDA, CDR2 SQIVND (reference sequence). The CDR3 totals 12 residues. V was clipped by 5 bases and J by 9 bases, with 11 bases between them. The CDR3 DNA is TGTGCCAGTAGTGCCCCGGGAAGCATTCAGTACTTC. Translating it yields CASSAPGSIQYF.